The sequence of this TCR beta chain was determined in a study of blood T cells in healthy people across ages. Whole-study findings and limits: Diversity was higher, and naive CD4+ cells more numerous, in long-lived donors than in aged donors.

CDR1 and CDR2 (germline): SGDLS, YYNGEE. The CDR3 has 14 amino acids. V dropped 4 bases and J dropped 3 bases, with 12 bases sitting between them. Sample-barcoded 5' priming and a J-beta primer mix drove a second PCR of roughly 7 to 11 cycles. From the 5' RACE reads, TCRdb called clonotypes with MiXCR, one entry per CDR3 protein. This sample has 600,000 to 850,000 distinct CDR3 sequences, with approximately 43% found just once. There are a few counts of this clonotype. Its antigen is not identified. No fewer than 5.5 micrograms of total RNA were isolated from every sample. The clonotype was recovered from a woman in her fifties or sixties in good health. The specimen was blood. V is TRBV9 and J is TRBJ2-3; a possible D gene is TRBD1 (6 bases). In DNA, the CDR3 is TGTGCCAGCAGCAACAGGGACCGAACAGATACGCAGTATTTT. Amino acid sequence: CASSNRDRTDTQYF.